The next 28 T cell receptor beta chains were all read from a single sample in a study of OX40 agonist ivuxolimab in advanced cancers. Assay: immunoSEQ multiplex PCR; the TCRdb copy retains only in-frame clones and omits some. The sample holds some 62,000 clones, approximately 84% seen once. The specimen comprised CD4+ or CD8+ T cells sorted from blood, sampled in a trial of the OX40 agonist ivuxolimab. These receptors all stem from an adult with an advanced solid tumor such as melanoma, head and neck, liver or kidney cancer.

The chain uses TRBV19 and TRBJ1-6; 8 bases align to TRBD1. Germline V lookup: CDR1 LNHDA, CDR2 SQIVND (reference sequence). V shed 9 bases and J 4 bases; nucleotides not matched to a gene: 11. This CDR3 contains 16 residues. CDR3 DNA sequence: TGTGCCAGCAAAGACAGGGGATGGTCGTATAATTCACCCCTCCACTTT. Encoded protein: CASKDRGWSYNSPLHF.

The chain carries TRBV7-8 and TRBJ2-3; 9 nucleotides align to TRBD2. Losses at the gene ends were 5 bases for V and 2 bases for J; bases not matched to a gene: 5. CDR1 and CDR2 from the germline V gene are SGHVS and FQNEAQ. CDR3 length: 15 amino acids. In DNA, the CDR3 is TGTGCCAGCAGCCCAGCGGGAGGCCTCACAGATACGCAGTATTTT. It encodes CASSPAGGLTDTQYF.

V is TRBV6-1 and J is TRBJ1-6, with D unresolved. Trimming shortened V by 6 bases and J by 6 bases, and 12 bases separated the two germline ends. The germline CDR1 and CDR2 sequences are MNHNS and SASEGT. This CDR3 comprises 14 residues. This chain's CDR3 is CASRRVAGNSPLHF. CDR3 DNA sequence: TGTGCCAGCAGAAGGGTGGCGGGTAATTCACCCCTCCACTTT.

The V and J genes are TRBV4-3 and TRBJ2-5, with a possible D match to TRBD1 (6 bases). V dropped 4 bases and J dropped 5 bases, with 17 bases sitting between them. Per germline, CDR1 LGHNA and CDR2 YSLEER. The CDR3 is 15 residues long. CDR3 coding DNA: TGCGCCAGCAGCCGCATACTAGAGAGGGGGGAGACCCAGTACTTC. This translates into CASSRILERGETQYF.

The V gene is TRBV6-6, the J gene TRBJ1-1; perhaps TRBD1 as D (5 bases). The germline gives CDR1 MNHNY, CDR2 SVGAGI (reference sequence). This CDR3 has 16 residues. V dropped 2 bases and J dropped 0 bases, with 13 bases sitting between them. CDR3 region: CASSYGVGAMNTEAFF. In DNA, the CDR3 is TGTGCCAGCAGTTACGGGGTTGGGGCTATGAACACTGAAGCTTTCTTT.

The V call is TRBV9, the J call TRBJ1-3; 11 bases line up with TRBD1. Germline CDR1 and CDR2: SGDLS and YYNGEE. The CDR3 extends over 19 amino acids. J was trimmed by 5 bases and V by 4 bases; bases with no gene match: 17. The CDR3 reads CASSLTPSGGQGARNTIYF. The CDR3 nucleotides are TGTGCCAGCAGCCTCACACCCTCGGGTGGACAGGGGGCCAGAAACACCATATATTTT.

The chain employs TRBV9 and TRBJ1-1; possibly TRBD1 for D (5 bases). Trimming cost V 4 bases and J 6 bases, with 13 bases left between them. Per germline, CDR1 SGDLS and CDR2 YYNGEE. CDR3 length: 13 amino acids. CDR3 bases: TGTGCCAGCAGCCCCCGCCCGGGACCTGAAGCTTTCTTT. As protein: CASSPRPGPEAFF.

This clone was seen a few times. The chain combines TRBV5-6 with TRBJ2-5; D possibly uses TRBD1 or TRBD2 (6 bases each). The CDR3 length is 13 residues. V lost 3 bases, J lost 4 bases, and 10 bases lay in between. Germline V gene sequence: CDR1 SGHDT, CDR2 YYEEEE. The CDR3 coding sequence is TGTGCCAGCAGCTGGGGGGCGGGAGAGACCCAGTACTTC. This codes for CASSWGAGETQYF. The variable domain in full, with the rest retrieved from reference TRBV5-6 and TRBJ2-5, is DAGVTQSPTHLIKTRGQQVTLRCSPKSGHDTVSWYQQALGQGPQFIFQYYEEEERQRGNFPDRFSGHQFPNYSSELNVNALLLGDSALYLCASSWGAGETQYFGPGTRLLVL.

In this sample, this clone turned up a few times. The gene calls are TRBV7-2 and TRBJ1-1, with 7 positions matching TRBD1. Germline CDR1 SGHTA, CDR2 FQGNSA. This CDR3 region has 13 residues. The V gene end was trimmed by 5 bases and the J gene end by 8 bases; junction bases not matched to a gene: 8. CDR3 DNA: TGTGCCAGCAGCCCGCGACAGGGTATGGAAGCTTTCTTT. Encoded protein: CASSPRQGMEAFF.

The chain is built from TRBV11-3 and TRBJ2-1, with 13 bases that match TRBD2. V lost 9 bases and J lost 9; bases outside the gene matches: 11. Germline V gene lookup returns CDR1 SGHNT and CDR2 YENEEA. This CDR3 contains 15 residues. CDR3 protein: CASTSGRAVGGEQFF. The CDR3 coding sequence is TGTGCCAGTACTAGCGGGAGGGCCGTAGGTGGTGAGCAGTTCTTC.

CDR3 in amino acids: CASSSSLNIQYF. In DNA, the CDR3 is TGTGCCAGCAGTTCTTCCCTGAACATTCAGTACTTC. V is TRBV5-6 and J is TRBJ2-4; no firm D call. Germline assignment: CDR1 SGHDT and CDR2 YYEEEE. This CDR3 has 12 residues. The V end was cut by 5 bases, the J end by 7 bases, with 10 bases between.

This chain joins TRBV7-9 and TRBJ2-1; D could derive from TRBD1 or TRBD2 (6 bases each). This CDR3 region has 12 residues. Between the trimmed V and J ends, which lost 8 bases and 6 bases, there was a span of 11 bases. CDR1 SEHNR and CDR2 FQNEAQ come from the germline V gene (reference sequence). The CDR3 is CASDGGGNEQFF. CDR3 coding DNA: TGTGCCAGCGACGGAGGGGGCAATGAGCAGTTCTTC.

This chain connects TRBV10-2 to TRBJ2-7; 7 bases line up with TRBD1. The CDR3 contains 13 residues. Germline lookup yields CDR1 WSHSY and CDR2 SAAADI. V shed 3 bases, J shed 4 bases, and the junction held 3 bases outside the gene matches. In DNA, the CDR3 is TGCGCCAGCAGTGAATCCAGGGGGTACGAGCAGTACTTC. Translating it yields CASSESRGYEQYF.

The rearrangement links TRBV27 to TRBJ1-1, with D hard to call. The CDR3 has 14 residues. Trimming left V 3 bases short and J 1 base short, with 9 bases between. Germline CDR1 reads MNHEY; CDR2 reads SMNVEV (reference sequence). Written as DNA, the CDR3 is TGTGCCAGCAGTTTTTTGGAAGAGAACACTGAAGCTTTCTTT. Protein product: CASSFLEENTEAFF.

The chain uses TRBV5-6 and TRBJ2-2; the D call may be TRBD1 or TRBD2 (5 bases each). V was clipped by 6 bases and J by 1 base, with 16 bases between them. Germline values: CDR1 SGHDT, CDR2 YYEEEE. CDR3 length equals 16 residues. CDR3 sequence: CASTLWGTQNTGELFF. CDR3 DNA: TGTGCCAGCACCCTATGGGGGACCCAGAACACCGGGGAGCTGTTTTTT.

The V call is TRBV7-2, the J call TRBJ1-1; D call uncertain. Per the germline V gene, CDR1 is SGHTA and CDR2 is FQGNSA. The V end lost 6 bases, the J end lost 1 base, and 6 bases lay between the germline ends. The CDR3 runs 12 residues. The CDR3 sequence: CASRDSNTEAFF. The CDR3, as DNA: TGTGCCAGCAGGGATTCGAACACTGAAGCTTTCTTT.

This rearrangement joins TRBV18 to TRBJ1-2; D call uncertain. Germline V lookup: CDR1 KGHSH, CDR2 LQKENI. The CDR3 sequence is 12 residues long. Trimming cost V 2 bases and J 6 bases, with 7 bases left between them. CDR3 in DNA: TGTGCCAGCTCACCAGGGCCTGATGGCTACACCTTC. Translating gives CASSPGPDGYTF. The full variable domain, in which reference TRBV18 and TRBJ1-2 provide the parts outside the CDR3, is NAGVMQNPRHLVRRRGQEARLRCSPMKGHSHVYWYRQLPEEGLKFMVYLQKENIIDESGMPKERFSAEFPKEGPSILRIQQVVRGDSAAYFCASSPGPDGYTFGSGTRLTVV.

The chain links TRBV19 to TRBJ1-5; a possible D gene is TRBD1 (6 bases). The length of the CDR3 is 17 residues. Trimming left V 2 bases short and J 7 bases short, with 21 bases between. Germline CDR1 and CDR2: LNHDA and SQIVND (reference sequence). CDR3 region: CASSIRSGGGAGQPQHF. Here the CDR3 DNA reads TGTGCCAGTAGTATACGGTCCGGGGGGGGCGCGGGGCAGCCCCAGCATTTT. Full variable domain (rest looked up from reference TRBV19 and TRBJ1-5): DGGITQSPKYLFRKEGQNVTLSCEQNLNHDAMYWYRQDPGQGLRLIYYSQIVNDFQKGDIAEGYSVSREKKESFPLTVTSAQKNPTAFYLCASSIRSGGGAGQPQHFGDGTRLSIL.

Here the CDR3 DNA reads TGCGCCAGCACCCGGGTAGCGGGCCTGGTAGATACGCAGTATTTT. Translation gives CASTRVAGLVDTQYF. The chain couples TRBV5-1 to TRBJ2-3; 7 nucleotides align to TRBD2. The ends lost 6 bases at V and 5 bases at J; junction bases unmatched: 12. CDR1 and CDR2 from the germline V gene are SGHRS and YFSETQ. This CDR3 has 15 amino acids.

This clone was seen just once. The chain carries TRBV25-1 and TRBJ1-4, with D perhaps matching TRBD1 (6 bases). The V gene lost 8 bases and the J gene lost 7 bases, with 17 bases spanning the gap. Germline assignment: CDR1 MGHDK and CDR2 SYGVNS. The CDR3 loop spans 14 amino acids. The CDR3 coding sequence is TGTGCCAGCGCCCGGGGGGGGGCAGGTGAAAAACTGTTTTTT. Encoded protein: CASARGGAGEKLFF.

The chain employs TRBV7-2 and TRBJ2-7; 9 bases match TRBD2. CDR1 is SGHTA, CDR2 FQGNSA, per germline. This CDR3 comprises 16 residues. Trimming removed 2 bases from V and 4 bases from J; junction bases left unmatched: 9. The DNA of the CDR3 is TGTGCCAGCAGCTTAAGTAGAGTGAGCGGGAGGTACGAGCAGTACTTC. The encoded protein is CASSLSRVSGRYEQYF.

The chain links TRBV6-5 to TRBJ1-2; perhaps TRBD1 as D (5 bases). The CDR3 sequence is 14 residues long. CDR1 and CDR2 (germline): MNHEY, SVGAGI. V was trimmed by 4 bases and J by 4 bases, leaving 13 bases between them. CDR3 coding DNA: TGTGCCAGCAGTTCCGGGGGGTCGCGCTATGGCTACACCTTC. Protein product: CASSSGGSRYGYTF.

This clone was recorded once. The V and J genes are TRBV6-6 and TRBJ1-5; D call uncertain. The V end lost 8 bases, the J end lost 0 bases, and 11 bases lay between the germline ends. The CDR3 consists of 14 residues. The germline gives CDR1 MNHNY, CDR2 SVGAGI (reference sequence). This CDR3 is CASGLQNSNQPQHF. CDR3 coding DNA: TGTGCCAGCGGGTTACAGAATAGCAATCAGCCCCAGCATTTT.

The chain has TRBV18 and TRBJ2-2, with 10 bases identical to TRBD2. Losses at the gene ends were 6 bases for V and 0 bases for J; bases not matched to a gene: 7. This CDR3 region has 17 residues. Per germline, CDR1 KGHSH and CDR2 LQKENI. The CDR3, as DNA: TGTGCCAGCTCGCTGGGACTAGCGTACGCGAACACCGGGGAGCTGTTTTTT. It specifies CASSLGLAYANTGELFF.

The rearrangement joins TRBV7-8 to TRBJ1-1; 7 bases line up with TRBD1. V shed 6 bases and J 5 bases; nucleotides not matched to a gene: 9. Germline V gene sequence: CDR1 SGHVS, CDR2 FQNEAQ. The CDR3 contains 14 residues. The CDR3 loop is CASRKREQGTEAFF. The CDR3 DNA is TGTGCCAGCAGAAAAAGGGAACAGGGGACTGAAGCTTTCTTT.

V gene TRBV11-2 combines with J gene TRBJ1-2; D call uncertain. Between the trimmed V and J ends, which lost 5 bases and 3 bases, there was a span of 10 bases. In germline, CDR1 is SGHAT, CDR2 FQNNGV. CDR3 length: 13 amino acids. The CDR3 DNA follows: TGTGCCAGCAGCCGTGGGCGAGACTATGGCTACACCTTC. Translated: CASSRGRDYGYTF.

This sequence joins TRBV15 and TRBJ1-6, with D unresolved. Germline V lookup: CDR1 LNHNV, CDR2 YYDKDF (reference sequence). This CDR3 spans 15 amino acids. The ends were cut back, 5 bases at V and 11 bases at J, with 19 bases in the middle. For the CDR3, the DNA is TGTGCCACCAGCTTTAGACCCCGCGCTGGGGCACCCCTCCACTTT. It yields the protein CATSFRPRAGAPLHF. The full variable domain, with the rest looked up from reference TRBV15 and TRBJ1-6, is DAMVIQNPRYQVTQFGKPVTLSCSQTLNHNVMYWYQQKSSQAPKLLFHYYDKDFNNEADTPDNFQSRRPNTSFCFLDIRSPGLGDTAMYLCATSFRPRAGAPLHFGNGTRLTVT.

CDR3 coding DNA: TGCGCCAGCAGCTTGGCCGGGTCAGGTTCCTACAATGAGCAGTTCTTC. This sequence encodes CASSLAGSGSYNEQFF. This sequence joins TRBV5-1 and TRBJ2-1, with D uncertain. V lost 0 bases to trimming and J lost 1 base, with 11 bases between them. The CDR3 extends over 16 amino acids. CDR1 is SGHRS and CDR2 is YFSETQ in the germline V gene.